This paragraph covers one T cell receptor beta chain sequence. This sample stems from a study of monozygotic twins with inflammatory bowel disease. During cDNA synthesis, UMIs that each contained a 6-nucleotide sample barcode were added by means of template switching. TCRdb derives one entry per CDR3 protein from the 5' RACE reads, leaving out DNA. The table for this sample gives over 110,000 distinct CDR3 sequences. The draw for each donor consisted of a single 2.5 ml blood sample. Sequencing input: blood. The clonotype originates from a human donor with ulcerative colitis or Crohn's disease, or a healthy co-twin of an affected twin (not recorded which).

The CDR3 reads CSVEWSDTNTGELFF. The chain combines TRBV29-1 with TRBJ2-2; TCRdb's D call of TRBD1 is untestable without DNA. CDR1 is SQVTM and CDR2 is ANQGSEA in the germline V gene. CDR3 size: 15 residues.